The rows below give T cell receptor beta chains drawn from one sample of a study of spatial heterogeneity in lung cancer. TCRdb processed the 5' RACE reads anew with MiXCR; each CDR3 protein has one entry. The sample has some 2,000 distinct CDR3 sequences; about 23% are singletons. Specimen: normal lung tissue next to the tumor, collected at surgery. The receptors originated from a male donor with early-stage non-small cell lung cancer. Both conserved end residues are part of each CDR3. D genes are given only for firm matches. Part of the rows lack a size; the others show once, few, many or a class for expanded clones.

TRBV20-1,TRBJ2-3,TRBD2,medium-sized,TGCAGTGCTACTAGCGGGGGAGGCACAGATACGCAGTATTTT,CSATSGGGTDTQYF
TRBV20-1,TRBJ2-4,NA,medium-sized,TGCAGTGCTAGAGATTTGACGGGGGCGACCGGCAAAAACATTCAGTACTTC,CSARDLTGATGKNIQYF
TRBV29-1,TRBJ2-5,TRBD2,NA,TGCAGCGTCGATGGACTAGCGGGAGAAGAGACCCAGTACTTC,CSVDGLAGEETQYF
TRBV18,TRBJ2-7,NA,medium-sized,TGTGCCAGCTCACCTAGGGGGGACTCCTACGAGCAGTACTTC,CASSPRGDSYEQYF
TRBV6-5,TRBJ2-2,NA,once,TGTGCCATCGGGGCTAGCAGAACCGGGGAGCTGTTTTTT,CAIGASRTGELFF
TRBV28,TRBJ1-2,NA,large,TGTGCCAGCAGTTTACCCAGTAACTATGGCTACACCTTC,CASSLPSNYGYTF
TRBV4-3,TRBJ2-2,TRBD1,large,TGCGCCAGCAGCCAAGGGACAGGGCGCCCCGGGGAGCTGTTTTTT,CASSQGTGRPGELFF
TRBV12-3/TRBV12-4,TRBJ1-1,NA,medium-sized,TGTGCCAGCAGCCCCGACAGGACGAACACTGAAGCTTTCTTT,CASSPDRTNTEAFF
TRBV7-2,TRBJ2-2,NA,medium-sized,TGTGCCAGCAGCTTTATCCGTATAAGGACAATTAAACAGGGAAACACCGGGGAGCTGTTTTTT,CASSFIRIRTIKQGNTGELFF
TRBV12-3/TRBV12-4,TRBJ1-2,NA,medium-sized,TGTGCCAGCAGTTCTCAACAGTTTCATGGCTATGGCTACACCTTC,CASSSQQFHGYGYTF
TRBV6-2/TRBV6-3,TRBJ2-1,TRBD2,many,TGTGCCAGCAGCCGGACTAGCGGGGGCTTTAGCTCCTACAATGAGCAGTTCTTC,CASSRTSGGFSSYNEQFF